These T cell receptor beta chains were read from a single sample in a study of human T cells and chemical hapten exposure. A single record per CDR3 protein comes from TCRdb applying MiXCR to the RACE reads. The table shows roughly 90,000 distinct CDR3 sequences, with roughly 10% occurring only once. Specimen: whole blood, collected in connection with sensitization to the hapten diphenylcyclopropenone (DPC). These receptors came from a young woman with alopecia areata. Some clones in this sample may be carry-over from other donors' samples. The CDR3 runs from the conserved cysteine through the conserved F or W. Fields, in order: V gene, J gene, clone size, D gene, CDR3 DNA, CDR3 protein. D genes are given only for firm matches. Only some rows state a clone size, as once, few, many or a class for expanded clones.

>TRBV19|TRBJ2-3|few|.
TGTGCCAGTAGTTCCTGGACATACACAGATACGCAGTATTTT
CASSSWTYTDTQYF
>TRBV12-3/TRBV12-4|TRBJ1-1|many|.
TGTGCCAGCAGTTTCGAGGCGCAGAACACTGAAGCTTTCTTT
CASSFEAQNTEAFF
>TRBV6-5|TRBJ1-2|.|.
TGTGCCAGCAGATCGGACATAGACTATGGCTACACCTTC
CASRSDIDYGYTF
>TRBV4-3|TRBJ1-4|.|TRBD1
TGCGCCAGCAGCCACACCGGGACAGGGGATGAAAAACTGTTTTTT
CASSHTGTGDEKLFF
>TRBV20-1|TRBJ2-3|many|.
TGCAGTGCTGGCAGGGGAGGGGACGCAGATACGCAGTATTTT
CSAGRGGDADTQYF
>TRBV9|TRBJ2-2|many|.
TGTGCCAGCAGCCCCCGTTGGGCCGGGGAGCTGTTTTTT
CASSPRWAGELFF
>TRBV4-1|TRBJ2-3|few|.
TGCGCCAGCAGCCAATTAGGCGTGCGTCCAGATACGCAGTATTTT
CASSQLGVRPDTQYF
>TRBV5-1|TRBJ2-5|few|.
TGCGCCAGCAGCTTGGGGGAGCCGTACCAAGAGACCCAGTACTTC
CASSLGEPYQETQYF
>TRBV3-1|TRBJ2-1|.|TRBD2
TGTGCCAGCAGCCGGGAGGGAAATGAGCAGTTCTTC
CASSREGNEQFF
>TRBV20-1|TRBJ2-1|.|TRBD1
TGCAGTGCGGGGGATCGCAGGGGGCTTCCTCTAGGCTTCTTC
CSAGDRRGLPLGFF
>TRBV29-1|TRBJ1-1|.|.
TGCAGCGTTGAAGTTCCAGGGAGGTACACTGAAGCTTTCTTT
CSVEVPGRYTEAFF
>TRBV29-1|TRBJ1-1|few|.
TGCAGCGTTGAACGGACGGTAACTGAAGCTTTCTTT
CSVERTVTEAFF
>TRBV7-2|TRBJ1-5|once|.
TGTGCCAGCAGCTCCGATCTCGAGGGGCCGACTTTT
CASSSDLEGPTF
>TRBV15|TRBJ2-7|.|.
TGTGCCACCAGCAGAGACCCTACCTACGAGCAGTACTTC
CATSRDPTYEQYF
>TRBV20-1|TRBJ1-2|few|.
TGCAGTGCTAGAGATCCCCTGACGACGGATGGCTACACCTTC
CSARDPLTTDGYTF
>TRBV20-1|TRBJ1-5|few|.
TGCAGTGCAAAGGGACACATCAATCAGCCCCAGCATTTT
CSAKGHINQPQHF
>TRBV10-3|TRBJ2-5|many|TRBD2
TGTGCCATCAGCCGGGGGGGTCCCGATTTCAAGGAGACCCAGTACTTC
CAISRGGPDFKETQYF
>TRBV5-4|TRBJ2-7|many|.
TGTGCCAGCAGCAGCCAGGGGACGCCAAGCTACGAGCAGTACTTC
CASSSQGTPSYEQYF
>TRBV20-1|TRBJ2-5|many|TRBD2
TGCAGTGCTAGTTGGCTAGCGGGGGGGCGGAAGACCCAGTACTTC
CSASWLAGGRKTQYF
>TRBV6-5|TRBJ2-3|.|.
TGTGCCAGCAGTTCCGAAGGACTAGGGGGCACCACAGATACGCAGTATTTT
CASSSEGLGGTTDTQYF
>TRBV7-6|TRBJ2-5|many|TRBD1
TGTGCCAGCAGCCCGACCGGGACAGGGGGGACCCAGTACTTC
CASSPTGTGGTQYF
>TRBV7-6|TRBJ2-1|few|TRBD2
TGTGCCAGCAGCTTAGGGACTAGCACCTACAATGAGCAGTTCTTC
CASSLGTSTYNEQFF
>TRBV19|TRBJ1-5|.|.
TGTGCCACTCAGCAGGGAAGCCAGCCCCAGCATTTT
CATQQGSQPQHF
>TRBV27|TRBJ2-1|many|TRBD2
TGTGCCAGCAGTTTCCGGGGGACTAGCGGGAGGGACGCTGAGCAGTTCTTC
CASSFRGTSGRDAEQFF
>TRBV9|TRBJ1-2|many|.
TGTGCCAGCAGCGTAGTGGGGTATGGCTACACCTTC
CASSVVGYGYTF
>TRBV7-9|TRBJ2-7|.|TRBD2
TGTGCCAGCAGCTCTTCCTTTGCGGGACTAGCGGGCGACGAGCAGTACTTC
CASSSSFAGLAGDEQYF
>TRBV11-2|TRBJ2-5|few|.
TGTGCCAGCAGCTTCTTGGGGGCTGGAGAGACCCAGTACTTC
CASSFLGAGETQYF
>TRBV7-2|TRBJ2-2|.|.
TGTGCCAGCACTCGAAATCCGGCCGATACCGGGGAGCTGTTTTTT
CASTRNPADTGELFF
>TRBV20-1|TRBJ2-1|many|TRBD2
TGCAGTGCTAGAGCGTTAGCGGGAGGGAATTACAATGAGCAGTTCTTC
CSARALAGGNYNEQFF
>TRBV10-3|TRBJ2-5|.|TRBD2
TGTGCCACAGGACTAGCGGGACAAGAGACCCAGTACTTC
CATGLAGQETQYF
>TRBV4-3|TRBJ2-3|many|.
TGCGCCAGCAGCCAAGGGGAGACCGGGACCCTGCTGGATACGCAGTATTTT
CASSQGETGTLLDTQYF
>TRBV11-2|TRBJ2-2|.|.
TGTGCCAGCAGCCCCGTTCGGGCGAACACCGGGGAGCTGTTTTTT
CASSPVRANTGELFF